This T cell receptor (beta chain) was recovered during a study of blood T cell repertoires in COVID-19. Overall study: The United States, Italy and Spain were the sources of the acute and convalescent COVID-19 samples.

Original methodology: Estimation of nucleated cell counts was performed using reference gene primer amplification. Method: immunoSEQ multiplex PCR; TCRdb's copy keeps in-frame clones and lacks some. That table is the source of V, J and clone size, and D and trimming were worked out from the DNA. The repertoire has under 200,000 clones, under 85% of them found once; the top ten carry roughly 17%. Germline assignment: CDR1 MDHEN and CDR2 SYDVKM. V gave up 8 bases and J gave up 2 bases, with 6 bases separating them. The CDR3 extends over 11 amino acids. This clone was recorded a few times. This rearrangement joins TRBV28 to TRBJ1-2; D is unresolved. This TCR derives from a man between 60 and 70 years old with active or convalescent COVID-19. Input material: peripheral blood. The CDR3 coding sequence is TGTGCCAGCGTAAGCAACTATGGCTACACCTTC. Protein: CASVSNYGYTF.